The clone carrying this T cell receptor (beta chain) was picked up a small number of times. Its antigen is currently unknown. The sample is drawn from a study of cytomegalovirus exposure and HLA in healthy donors. For the study at large: As an earlier analysis found, 150 million to 200 million T cells yielded about 100 million unique TCR beta sequences. Study conclusions and caveats: Later analysis indicated greater clonal expansion among HLA-associated TCR beta chains than among equally common other chains. A list of around 160 TCR beta chains associated with cytomegalovirus was given.

Germline V gene sequence: CDR1 SNHLY, CDR2 FYNNEI. The length of the CDR3 is 14 residues. V trimming: 8 bases; J trimming: 3 bases; junction bases outside the gene matches: 5. The primer mix had 60 Vbeta and 13 Jbeta primers. TCRdb keeps only in-frame clones here, not all; method: immunoSEQ multiplex PCR. The table records some 140,000 clones, 70% to 80% of them present only once. The V call is TRBV2, the J call TRBJ1-5; TRBD1 agrees at 9 bases. Sample: PBMCs. The TCR sequence derives from a young man in good health and CMV-seronegative. The CDR3 reads CASGGTGINQPQHF. CDR3 DNA: TGTGCCAGCGGTGGGACAGGGATCAATCAGCCCCAGCATTTT.